A single sample is the source of the 12 T cell receptor beta chains below, sequenced in a study of T cells after somatic rescue of genetic block. Sequencing used immunoSEQ multiplex PCR; TCRdb keeps in-frame clones, though not all of them. The data show about 72,000 clones, with roughly 93% seen just once and approximately 2.7% held by the top ten. The sequencing input was peripheral blood mononuclear cells (PBMCs). The receptor source for this set is a man aged 25 to 45.

V usage is TRBV4-1 and J usage is TRBJ1-1; tentatively, D is TRBD1 (6 bases). Looked up from germline, CDR1 is MGHRA and CDR2 is YSYEKL. The CDR3 covers 17 residues. The V end was cut by 4 bases, the J end by 2 bases, with 20 bases between. The CDR3 DNA sequence: TGCGCCAGCAGCCTCCCCGGGACAACTCACATCAACACTGAAGCTTTCTTT. As protein: CASSLPGTTHINTEAFF.

The chain employs TRBV18 and TRBJ1-2; D call uncertain. This CDR3 spans 14 amino acids. V was shortened by 3 bases and J by 4 bases, with 12 bases between the two germline ends. Per the germline V gene, CDR1 is KGHSH and CDR2 is LQKENI. CDR3 in DNA: TGTGCCAGCTCACCTCCCGCCGACGGCTATGGCTACACCTTC. Amino acid sequence: CASSPPADGYGYTF.

This sequence joins TRBV10-3 and TRBJ2-1; D remains unclear. With 0 bases removed from V and 9 bases from J, the gap between germline ends came to 9 bases. The germline V gene has CDR1 ENHRY and CDR2 SYGVKD. CDR3 length: 13 amino acids. The CDR3 nucleotides read TGTGCCATCAGTGAGTCGATCCTCGGTGAGCAGTTCTTC. Translated, it gives CAISESILGEQFF.

The V gene is TRBV5-1, the J gene TRBJ2-2; TRBD2 matches at 7 bases. Germline V gene data show CDR1 as SGHRS and CDR2 as YFSETQ. The CDR3 sequence is 15 residues long. V was clipped by 4 bases and J by 4 bases; unmatched bases: 7. The chain's CDR3 is CASSGGLGVTGELFF. The CDR3 bases are TGCGCCAGCAGCGGAGGACTAGGAGTCACCGGGGAGCTGTTTTTT.

The V gene is TRBV7-9, the J gene TRBJ2-1, with D possibly being TRBD1 or TRBD2 (5 bases each). CDR3 size: 15 residues. Germline assignment: CDR1 SEHNR and CDR2 FQNEAQ (reference sequence). V lost 4 bases to trimming and J lost 5 bases, with 15 bases between them. The CDR3 DNA is TGTGCCAGCAGCTCCCCCGGGGCATATGACAATGAGCAGTTCTTC. This sequence encodes CASSSPGAYDNEQFF.

V gene TRBV28 combines with J gene TRBJ1-4, with D possibly TRBD1 on 5 matching bases. Trimming took off 2 bases at V and 8 bases at J, with 15 bases between the two ends. CDR1 is MDHEN, CDR2 SYDVKM, per germline. CDR3 length: 15 residues. The CDR3 loop reads CASSLPGRWREKLFF. CDR3 bases: TGTGCCAGCAGTTTACCGGGACGCTGGAGGGAAAAACTGTTTTTT.

On this clone: The same CDR3 arises from other DNA sequences in this sample as well. The V call is TRBV30, the J call TRBJ2-3, with D perhaps TRBD1 (6 bases). CDR1 is GTSNPN, CDR2 SVGIG, per germline (reference sequence). The length of the CDR3 is 13 residues. The V end lost 0 bases, the J end lost 5 bases, and 9 bases lay between the germline ends. The chain's CDR3 is CAWSVRRGDTQYF. The CDR3 DNA reads TGTGCCTGGAGTGTACGCAGGGGAGATACGCAGTATTTT.

This chain connects TRBV7-9 to TRBJ2-7, with a weak D call TRBD1 (6 bases). The CDR3 loop spans 15 amino acids. Germline V gene data show CDR1 as SEHNR and CDR2 as FQNEAQ (reference sequence). With 5 bases removed from V and 5 bases from J, the gap between germline ends came to 19 bases. In DNA form, the CDR3 reads TGTGCCAGCAGCCCCACCTTCAAGGGGGTCCACGAGCAGTACTTC. Translating gives CASSPTFKGVHEQYF.

This clone was recorded once. The chain links TRBV11-1 to TRBJ2-2; 8 bases are a match to TRBD1. The CDR3 totals 16 residues. Germline CDR1 and CDR2: SGHAT and FQDESV (reference sequence). Unmatched junction bases numbered 11, after V lost 1 base and J lost 10 bases. CDR3 nucleotides: TGTGCCAGCAGCTTAGGAGGGGGACAGGCTTCACAGGAGCTGTTTTTT. This translates into CASSLGGGQASQELFF.

The J gene is TRBJ2-1, the V gene TRBV19, with D unclear. V was clipped by 1 base and J by 15 bases, with 13 bases between them. Germline assignment: CDR1 LNHDA and CDR2 SQIVND (reference sequence). This CDR3 is 12 amino acids long. The CDR3 protein is CASSIVEGFLFF. In DNA form, the CDR3 reads TGTGCCAGTAGTATAGTCGAAGGGTTCCTGTTCTTC. Supplemented by reference TRBV19 and TRBJ2-1, the full variable domain reads DGGITQSPKYLFRKEGQNVTLSCEQNLNHDAMYWYRQDPGQGLRLIYYSQIVNDFQKGDIAEGYSVSREKKESFPLTVTSAQKNPTAFYLCASSIVEGFLFFGPGTRLTVL.

The chain links TRBV2 to TRBJ2-7; D may be TRBD2 (5 bases). V shed 8 bases and J shed 5 bases, with 13 bases lying between them. Germline CDR1 and CDR2: SNHLY and FYNNEI. This CDR3 spans 12 amino acids. CDR3 sequence (DNA): TGTGCCAGCGCTGGCCGGGGTGACGAGCAGTACTTC. As protein: CASAGRGDEQYF.

CDR3 nucleotides: TGTGCCAGCAGCTTTCGGGACGCAAGCTCCTACGAGCAGTACTTC. This gives the protein CASSFRDASSYEQYF. The chain couples TRBV7-2 to TRBJ2-7; D could derive from TRBD1 or TRBD2 (5 bases each). The ends were cut back, 3 bases at V and 0 bases at J, with 12 bases in the middle. Per the germline V gene, CDR1 is SGHTA and CDR2 is FQGNSA. The length of the CDR3 is 15 residues. Using reference TRBV7-2 and TRBJ2-7 for the parts outside the CDR3, the full variable domain is GAGVSQSPSNKVTEKGKDVELRCDPISGHTALYWYRQSLGQGLEFLIYFQGNSAPDKSGLPSDRFSAERTGGSVSTLTIQRTQQEDSAVYLCASSFRDASSYEQYFGPGTRLTVT.